This TCR beta chain originates from a study of T cell responses to AZD1222 COVID-19 vaccine. In the study overall: Second doses that came at about 4 or about 12 weeks were put together. Study-wide results and limits: The number of AZD1222 recipients seropositive at baseline was only six. Per reports, nearly half of all spike-specific TCRs target regions that are unmutated in variants.

The trim removed 5 bases at V and 2 bases at J, leaving 8 bases unmatched. This CDR3 has 15 residues. Per germline, CDR1 SGHVS and CDR2 FNYEAQ. Profiled with immunoSEQ multiplex PCR; TCRdb holds only in-frame clones, not every one. Of 110,000 to 150,000 clones listed, around 89% are singletons. Only one count was recorded for this clone. No antigen is known for it. The chain joins TRBV7-6 to TRBJ1-2; TRBD1 aligns across 7 bases. This material consisted of peripheral blood, taken on day 0 of AZD1222 vaccination. The origin of this receptor is an adult in good health. The chain's CDR3 is CASSLGQTLNYGYTF. The CDR3 nucleotides read TGTGCCAGCAGCCTGGGACAGACCCTCAACTATGGCTACACCTTC.